These 29 T cell receptor beta chains originate from one sample sequenced in a study of blood T cells in healthy people across ages. Then a second PCR, running roughly 7 to 11 cycles, was carried out with a sample-barcoded 5' primer and a J-beta primer mix. TCRdb re-analysed the 5' RACE reads in MiXCR, keeping a single row per CDR3 protein. Among some 880,000 distinct CDR3 sequences listed, 36% were seen once. The sample consisted of blood. These receptors were obtained from a man younger than 35 in good health.

The sample holds many counts of this clonotype. This chain connects TRBV20-1 to TRBJ1-6, with no clear D. Trimming pared 1 base from V and 6 bases from J, leaving 4 bases between. This CDR3 is built from 12 residues. Germline assignment: CDR1 DFQATT and CDR2 SNEGSKA (reference sequence). The CDR3 bases are TGCAGTGCTAGAGGGGGTAATTCACCCCTCCACTTT. Amino acid sequence: CSARGGNSPLHF.

The CDR3 loop is CSARERSGRTDTQYF. The CDR3 coding sequence is TGCAGTGCTAGAGAGCGGTCTGGGCGTACAGATACGCAGTATTTT. The V gene is TRBV20-1, the J gene TRBJ2-3; D is uncertain. This CDR3 region has 15 residues. V lost 0 bases, J lost 3 bases, and 13 bases lay in between. Germline assignment: CDR1 DFQATT and CDR2 SNEGSKA (reference sequence).

This clonotype came up a few times. For the CDR3, the DNA is TGTGCCAGTTCCGATCCGGGACAGGTCGGCGCAGATACGCAGTATTTT. It is translated as CASSDPGQVGADTQYF. The chain carries TRBV7-2 and TRBJ2-3; TRBD1 matches at 8 bases. This CDR3 has 16 amino acids. The J segment lost 4 bases and the V segment lost 9 bases, leaving 15 bases of the junction unmatched. Germline V gene sequence: CDR1 SGHTA, CDR2 FQGNSA.

In its sample, this clonotype was seen many times. The gene calls are TRBV10-3 and TRBJ2-3; no firm D call. Looked up from germline, CDR1 is ENHRY and CDR2 is SYGVKD. With 7 bases removed from V and 3 bases from J, the gap between germline ends came to 17 bases. The CDR3 is made up of 15 amino acids. The CDR3 nucleotides read TGTGCCATCAAGGTGGGCTCCTTGGGTACAGATACGCAGTATTTT. Protein: CAIKVGSLGTDTQYF.

As for this clonotype: Germline is not matched at one junction end, which may reflect a read error. The chain joins TRBV12-3 or TRBV12-4 to TRBJ2-3; TRBD2 agrees at 8 bases. The CDR3 is 16 amino acids. The CDR3 here is CASSPELAVSTDAQYF. The CDR3 bases are TGTGCCAGCAGTCCCGAACTAGCGGTCAGCACAGATGCGCAGTATTTT.

On this clonotype itself: This may come from a read error, since a much larger clone is one base off. The CDR3 is CASSWTGEGYEQFF. The CDR3 nucleotides read TGTGCCAGCAGCTGGACTGGCGAGGGATATGAGCAGTTCTTC. The chain couples TRBV6-4 to TRBJ2-1; TRBD2 is a possible D gene (5 bases). V lost 6 bases, J lost 8 bases, and 17 bases lay in between. There are 14 residues in the CDR3. Germline CDR1 reads MRHNA; CDR2 reads SNTAGT.

This chain connects TRBV7-8 to TRBJ2-5; D is unresolved. The last part of the DNA fits TRBJ2-7 better; the J call may be wrong. CDR3 size: 14 residues. Looked up from germline, CDR1 is SGHVS and CDR2 is FQNEAQ. This CDR3 reads CASSLRAGYCEQYF. DNA for the CDR3: TGTGCCAGCAGCTTACGAGCTGGATACTGCGAGCAGTACTTC.

The genes are TRBV7-2 and TRBJ1-1; D unclear. V dropped 5 bases and J dropped 5 bases, with 12 bases sitting between them. The CDR3 loop spans 13 amino acids. Germline V gives CDR1 SGHTA, CDR2 FQGNSA. The CDR3 coding sequence is TGTGCCAGCAGCGCAGTCAGGTGGACTGAAGCTTTCTTT. Amino acids: CASSAVRWTEAFF.

The chain carries TRBV29-1 and TRBJ2-7, with 10 bases lining up with TRBD2. This CDR3 has 16 amino acids. The V segment lost 4 bases and the J segment 2 bases; nucleotides outside the gene matches: 11. The germline CDR1 and CDR2 sequences are SQVTM and ANQGSEA. The CDR3 bases are TGCAGCGTTGGCCGCCGTCTAGCGGGAGAGCCCTACGAGCAGTACTTC. Its protein is CSVGRRLAGEPYEQYF.

This clonotype was seen just once. J is TRBJ1-2 and V is TRBV25-1; tentative D call: TRBD1 (5 bases). The germline CDR1 and CDR2 sequences are MGHDK and SYGVNS. This CDR3 has 13 amino acids. Trimming cost V 7 bases and J 8 bases, with 17 bases left between them. The chain's CDR3 is CASTPGGVRGYTF. Written as DNA, the CDR3 is TGTGCCAGCACCCCGGGGGGAGTGAGGGGCTACACCTTC.

This clonotype was detected ten times or more. The chain joins TRBV2 to TRBJ2-7; D is uncertain. Trimming took 9 bases from V and 1 from J, leaving 13 bases between them. The CDR3 has 13 residues. CDR1 is SNHLY, CDR2 FYNNEI, per germline. The DNA of the CDR3 is TGTGCCAGTTCTCCGGGCCTTTCCTACGAGCAGTACTTC. Translating gives CASSPGLSYEQYF.

The rearrangement uses TRBV6-2 or TRBV6-3 and TRBJ2-1; no clear D. The CDR3 is 14 amino acids. The ends were cut back, 8 bases at V and 1 base at J, with 12 bases in the middle. From germline, CDR1 is MNHEY and CDR2 SVGEGT. This CDR3 reads CASCPLPSYNEQFF. The CDR3 DNA follows: TGTGCCAGCTGCCCCTTACCGTCCTACAATGAGCAGTTCTTC.

The chain is built from TRBV5-1 and TRBJ2-1; D may be TRBD1 (6 bases). V lost 3 bases and J lost 8, with 9 bases in between. CDR3 length: 12 amino acids. Germline CDR1 reads SGHRS; CDR2 reads YFSETQ. In DNA, the CDR3 is TGCGCCAGCAGCTCGGACAGCTATGAGCAGTTCTTC. Encoded protein: CASSSDSYEQFF.

This clonotype showed up many times. The gene calls are TRBV6-2 or TRBV6-3 and TRBJ2-6, with D possibly being TRBD1 (6 bases). V was shortened by 0 bases and J by 0 bases, with 6 bases between the two germline ends. Germline V lookup: CDR1 MNHEY, CDR2 SVGEGT. This CDR3 contains 16 residues. This CDR3 reads CASSYSRGSGANVLTF. Here the CDR3 DNA reads TGTGCCAGCAGTTACTCCAGGGGCTCTGGGGCCAACGTCCTGACTTTC.

On this clonotype: Since a much larger clone is just one base distant, this may be a read error. V usage is TRBV20-1 and J usage is TRBJ2-5; 9 positions agree with TRBD2. V lost 4 bases, J lost 11 bases, and 14 bases stayed unmatched. The CDR3 has 14 residues. Looked up from germline, CDR1 is DFQATT and CDR2 is SNEGSKA (reference sequence). CDR3 nucleotides: TGCAGTGCTACTGAGCCGGCTAGCGGGAATGAGCAGTACTTC. Amino acids: CSATEPASGNEQYF.

Note on this clonotype: One end of the junction varies from germline; a read error may be responsible. V and J are TRBV7-2 and TRBJ2-1, with 9 bases identical to TRBD2. The CDR3 runs 17 residues. The germline gives CDR1 SGHTA, CDR2 FQGNSA. In DNA, the CDR3 is TGTGCCAGCAGCTCCAGGGGGGCTAGCGGGGTATACAAGGAGCAGTTCTTC. Its protein is CASSSRGASGVYKEQFF.

The rearrangement links TRBV30 to TRBJ2-5; D call uncertain. Germline CDR1 and CDR2: GTSNPN and SVGIG (reference sequence). V was clipped by 2 bases and J by 7 bases, with 8 bases between them. The CDR3 runs to 11 residues. The CDR3 DNA is TGTGCCTGGAGTTCTGGGTGGACCCAGTACTTC. It specifies CAWSSGWTQYF.

This clonotype came up a few times. J is TRBJ1-4 and V is TRBV4-1; the D gene is possibly TRBD1 (6 bases). Trimming took off 11 bases at V and 4 bases at J, with 11 bases between the two ends. This CDR3 comprises 12 residues. The germline CDR1 and CDR2 sequences are MGHRA and YSYEKL. This CDR3 is CAGGGGNEKLFF. The CDR3 DNA reads TGCGCCGGGGGCGGGGGTAATGAAAAACTGTTTTTT.

In this sample, this clonotype turned up a few times. The chain recombines TRBV29-1 with TRBJ2-3; D is possibly TRBD2 (5 bases). Germline loops: CDR1 SQVTM, CDR2 ANQGSEA. The CDR3 length is 14 residues. V was pared by 7 bases and J by 0 bases, with 14 bases between. CDR3: CSGGGGYSTDTQYF. In DNA, the CDR3 is TGCAGCGGTGGCGGAGGTTATAGCACAGATACGCAGTATTTT.

This clonotype was counted only a few times. The CDR3 DNA reads as TGTGCCCACGGTTGGGGACAGGTCAATCAGCCCCAGCATTTT. It translates to CAHGWGQVNQPQHF. The J gene is TRBJ1-5, the V gene TRBV28; TRBD1 matches 8 bases. The CDR3 is 14 residues long. The junction had 9 bases not matched to a gene; V was cut back by 11 bases and J by 3 bases. CDR1 MDHEN and CDR2 SYDVKM come from the germline V gene.

The chain joins TRBV2 to TRBJ2-2, with 14 bases aligning to TRBD2. The germline V gene has CDR1 SNHLY and CDR2 FYNNEI. With 7 bases clipped from V and 3 bases from J, the junction kept 1 base outside the gene matches. The CDR3 extends over 15 amino acids. In DNA form, the CDR3 reads TGTGCCAGCAAGGGACTAGCGGGGGACACCGGGGAGCTGTTTTTT. The encoded protein is CASKGLAGDTGELFF.

This clonotype was found a few times. This chain connects TRBV4-2 to TRBJ1-6; D may be TRBD1 (5 bases). Germline V CDR1 and CDR2: LGHNA, YNFKEQ. This CDR3 is 16 amino acids long. The ends were cut back, 0 bases at V and 9 bases at J, with 15 bases in the middle. CDR3 region: CASSQDGGLEGSPLHF. Written as DNA, the CDR3 is TGTGCCAGCAGCCAAGACGGGGGTCTCGAAGGTTCACCCCTCCACTTT.

This clonotype was detected a few times. The chain combines TRBV5-1 with TRBJ2-5, with TRBD2 matching 8 bases. The trim removed 3 bases at V and 4 bases at J, leaving 8 bases unmatched. CDR1 SGHRS and CDR2 YFSETQ come from the germline V gene. CDR3 length: 15 amino acids. The DNA of the CDR3 is TGCGCCAGCAGCTCAAGAGCCGGGACTAGAGAGACCCAGTACTTC. This gives the protein CASSSRAGTRETQYF.

This clonotype appeared many times. This chain uses TRBV29-1 with TRBJ1-5; D call uncertain. The V end lost 4 bases, the J end lost 2 bases, and 9 bases lay between the germline ends. The germline V gene has CDR1 SQVTM and CDR2 ANQGSEA. The CDR3 runs to 13 residues. The CDR3 region is CSVGTDGNQPQHF. The CDR3 DNA reads TGCAGCGTTGGAACTGACGGCAATCAGCCCCAGCATTTT.

V gene TRBV14 combines with J gene TRBJ1-5; 8 bases are shared with TRBD1. The germline CDR1 and CDR2 sequences are SGHDN and FVKESK. The CDR3 length is 13 residues. Trimming removed 2 bases from V and 9 bases from J; junction bases left unmatched: 3. The CDR3 sequence: CASSQLGTGPQHF. Written as DNA, the CDR3 is TGTGCCAGCAGCCAACTCGGGACAGGGCCCCAGCATTTT.

The J gene is TRBJ1-1, the V gene TRBV20-1, with D tentatively TRBD1 (5 bases). CDR1 DFQATT and CDR2 SNEGSKA come from the germline V gene (reference sequence). CDR3 length equals 14 residues. V lost 5 bases and J lost 0, with 13 bases in between. The CDR3, as DNA: TGCAGTGCTCCTCGCAGGGACTTGAACACTGAAGCTTTCTTT. Amino acid sequence: CSAPRRDLNTEAFF.

V and J are TRBV25-1 and TRBJ2-7; possible D gene TRBD2, 5 bases. Trimming pared 2 bases from V and 0 bases from J, leaving 14 bases between. The CDR3 is 16 residues long. CDR1 and CDR2 from the germline V gene are MGHDK and SYGVNS. The CDR3 nucleotides are TGTGCCAGCAGTGAACTGGACTCGAGGGACTCCTACGAGCAGTACTTC. Translated: CASSELDSRDSYEQYF.

This clonotype was observed once. This chain connects TRBV5-1 to TRBJ1-2; 8 bases align to TRBD1. The CDR3 length is 15 residues. Germline lookup yields CDR1 SGHRS and CDR2 YFSETQ. Trimming at V came to 0 bases and at J to 6 bases, leaving 7 bases not matched to a gene. The chain's CDR3 is CASSLDGRGRDGYTF. In DNA, the CDR3 is TGCGCCAGCAGCTTGGATGGCAGGGGGCGAGATGGCTACACCTTC.

This clonotype was picked up a small number of times. The chain is built from TRBV20-1 and TRBJ1-4; D not resolved. This CDR3 spans 15 amino acids. V lost 0 bases, J lost 4 bases, and 12 bases lay in between. From germline, CDR1 is DFQATT and CDR2 SNEGSKA (reference sequence). This CDR3 is CSARDNTEVNEKLFF. The CDR3, as DNA: TGCAGTGCTAGAGACAACACGGAGGTTAATGAAAAACTGTTTTTT.